This TCR beta chain was identified during a study of shared clonotypes between healthy human individuals. Trimming took off 6 bases at V and 1 base at J, with 10 bases between the two ends. Germline CDR1 and CDR2: SGDLS and YYNGEE. This CDR3 contains 13 residues. The run depth of the assay was deep. Data came from immunoSEQ multiplex PCR; TCRdb stores just in-frame clones and leaves some out. The sample lists approximately 2,000,000 clones; 85% to 95% were seen once. The V call is TRBV9, the J call TRBJ2-5, with D maybe TRBD2 (6 bases). The sequence came from a man aged 18 to 29 in good health. Some clones in this sample may be carry-over from other donors' samples. What was sequenced was naive CD4+ T cells from PBMCs. Specified subset: CD45RA+ positively selected. The CDR3 region is CASNAGPQETQYF. The CDR3 bases are TGTGCCAGCAACGCGGGGCCCCAAGAGACCCAGTACTTC.